The entry that follows covers one T cell receptor (beta chain) sequence. The junction shows a germline mismatch at one end, possibly a read error. Other DNA sequences in the same sample also yield this CDR3. This entry comes from a study of CD4+ T cells in melanoma. The germline gives CDR1 SGDLS, CDR2 YYNGEE. The CDR3 is made up of 14 amino acids. Sequenced by immunoSEQ multiplex PCR; TCRdb stores in-frame clones only, minus some. The sample comprises roughly 120,000 clones, about 90% of which are singletons, and around 3.3% rests with the top ten. This TCR was sampled from a human donor with melanoma. The specimen was peripheral blood. The J gene is TRBJ1-2, the V gene TRBV9, with 8 bases aligning to TRBD1. The CDR3 DNA reads as TGTGCCAGCAGCGCACAGGGGGTGTTTAATGGCTATACCTTC. This sequence encodes CASSAQGVFNGYTF. The full variable domain, rest sourced from reference TRBV9 and TRBJ1-2, is DSGVTQTPKHLITATGQRVTLRCSPRSGDLSVYWYQQSLDQGLQFLIQYYNGEERAKGNILERFSAQQFPDLHSELNLSSLELGDSALYFCASSAQGVFNGYTFGSGTRLTVV.